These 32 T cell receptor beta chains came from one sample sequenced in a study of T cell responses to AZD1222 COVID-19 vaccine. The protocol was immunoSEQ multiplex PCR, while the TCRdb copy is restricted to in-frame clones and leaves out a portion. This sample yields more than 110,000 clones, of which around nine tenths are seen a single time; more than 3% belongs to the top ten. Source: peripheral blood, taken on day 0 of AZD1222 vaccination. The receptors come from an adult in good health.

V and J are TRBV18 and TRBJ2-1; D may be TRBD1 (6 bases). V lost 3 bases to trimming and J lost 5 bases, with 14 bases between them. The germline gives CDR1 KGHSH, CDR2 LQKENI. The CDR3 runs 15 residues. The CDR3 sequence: CASSPSPDSNNEQFF. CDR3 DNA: TGTGCCAGCTCACCGTCCCCGGACAGTAACAATGAGCAGTTCTTC.

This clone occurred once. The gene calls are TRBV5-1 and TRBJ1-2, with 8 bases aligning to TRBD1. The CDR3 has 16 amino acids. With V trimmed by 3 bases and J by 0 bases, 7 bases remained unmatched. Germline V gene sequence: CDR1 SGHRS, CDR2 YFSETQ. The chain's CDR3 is CASSSGDRTSNYGYTF. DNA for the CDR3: TGCGCCAGCAGCTCGGGGGACAGGACTTCTAACTATGGCTACACCTTC.

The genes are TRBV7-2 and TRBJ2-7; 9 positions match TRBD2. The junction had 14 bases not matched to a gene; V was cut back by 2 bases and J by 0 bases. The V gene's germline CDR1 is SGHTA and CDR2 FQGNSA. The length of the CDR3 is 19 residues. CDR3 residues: CASSLFRGSGSVLSYEQYF. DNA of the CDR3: TGTGCCAGCAGCTTATTCCGCGGTAGCGGGAGTGTCCTCTCCTACGAGCAGTACTTC.

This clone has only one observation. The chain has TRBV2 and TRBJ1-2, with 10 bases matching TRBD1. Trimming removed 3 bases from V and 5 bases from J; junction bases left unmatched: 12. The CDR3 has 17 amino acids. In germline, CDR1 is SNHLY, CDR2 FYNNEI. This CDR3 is CASSDWGTTGGPYGYTF. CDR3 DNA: TGTGCCAGCAGTGATTGGGGGACGACAGGGGGCCCGTATGGCTACACCTTC. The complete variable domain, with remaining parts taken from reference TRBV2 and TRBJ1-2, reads EPEVTQTPSHQVTQMGQEVILRCVPISNHLYFYWYRQILGQKVEFLVSFYNNEISEKSEIFDDQFSVERPDGSNFTLKIRSTKLEDSAMYFCASSDWGTTGGPYGYTFGSGTRLTVV.

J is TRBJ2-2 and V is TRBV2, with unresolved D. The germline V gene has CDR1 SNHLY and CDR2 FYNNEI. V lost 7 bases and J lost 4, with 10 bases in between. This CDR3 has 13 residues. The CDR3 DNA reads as TGTGCCAGCACCCCCCCGGGCACCGGGGAGCTGTTTTTT. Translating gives CASTPPGTGELFF.

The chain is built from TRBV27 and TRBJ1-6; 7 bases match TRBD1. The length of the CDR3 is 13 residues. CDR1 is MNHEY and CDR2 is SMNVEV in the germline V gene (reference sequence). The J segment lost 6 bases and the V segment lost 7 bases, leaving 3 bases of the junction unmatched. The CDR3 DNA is TGTGCCAGCACGGACAGGCCTAATTCACCCCTCCACTTT. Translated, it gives CASTDRPNSPLHF.

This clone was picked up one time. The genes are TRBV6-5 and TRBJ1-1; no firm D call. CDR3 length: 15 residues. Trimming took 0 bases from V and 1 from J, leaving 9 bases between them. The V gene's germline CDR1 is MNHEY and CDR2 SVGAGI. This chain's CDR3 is CASSYSANTNTEAFF. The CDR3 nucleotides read TGTGCCAGCAGTTACTCGGCTAACACGAACACTGAAGCTTTCTTT.

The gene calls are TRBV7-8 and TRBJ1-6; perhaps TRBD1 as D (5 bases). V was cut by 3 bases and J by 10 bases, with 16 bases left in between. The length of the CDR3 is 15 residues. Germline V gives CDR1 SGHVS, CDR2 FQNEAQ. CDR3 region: CASSFGDRGRSPLHF. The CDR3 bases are TGTGCCAGCAGCTTTGGGGACCGGGGTAGATCACCCCTCCACTTT.

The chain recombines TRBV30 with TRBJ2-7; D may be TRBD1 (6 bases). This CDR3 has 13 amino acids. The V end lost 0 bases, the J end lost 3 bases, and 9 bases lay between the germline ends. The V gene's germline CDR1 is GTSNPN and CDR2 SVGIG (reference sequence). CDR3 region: CAWSVRGGYEQYF. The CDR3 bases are TGTGCCTGGAGTGTTCGAGGGGGCTACGAGCAGTACTTC.

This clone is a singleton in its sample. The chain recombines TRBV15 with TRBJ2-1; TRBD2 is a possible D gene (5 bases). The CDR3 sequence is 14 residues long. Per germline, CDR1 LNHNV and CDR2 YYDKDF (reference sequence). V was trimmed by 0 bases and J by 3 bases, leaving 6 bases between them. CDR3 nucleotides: TGTGCCACCAGCAGAGATGCGGGCTACAATGAGCAGTTCTTC. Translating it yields CATSRDAGYNEQFF.

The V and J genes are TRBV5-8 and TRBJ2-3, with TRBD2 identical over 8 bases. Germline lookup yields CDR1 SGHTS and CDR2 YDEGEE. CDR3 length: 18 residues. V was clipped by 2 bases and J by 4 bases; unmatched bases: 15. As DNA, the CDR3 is TGTGCCAGCAGCTTCCCAACCTTACTAGCGGTTGTGGCAGATACGCAGTATTTT. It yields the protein CASSFPTLLAVVADTQYF.

This CDR3 reads CASSQSRGNEQFF. CDR3 coding DNA: TGTGCCAGCAGCCAAAGTAGGGGGAATGAGCAGTTCTTC. This rearrangement joins TRBV4-2 to TRBJ2-1, with D possibly TRBD1 on 6 matching bases. Germline values: CDR1 LGHNA, CDR2 YNFKEQ. V lost 2 bases and J lost 7, with 9 bases in between. This CDR3 is built from 13 residues.

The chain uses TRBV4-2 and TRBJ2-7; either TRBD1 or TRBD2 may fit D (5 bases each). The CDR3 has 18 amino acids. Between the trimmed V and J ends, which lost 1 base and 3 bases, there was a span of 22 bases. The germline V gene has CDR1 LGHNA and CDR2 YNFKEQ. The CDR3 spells CASSQVRGTDYGLYEQYF. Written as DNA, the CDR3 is TGTGCCAGCAGCCAAGTACGTGGGACCGACTACGGCCTCTACGAGCAGTACTTC.

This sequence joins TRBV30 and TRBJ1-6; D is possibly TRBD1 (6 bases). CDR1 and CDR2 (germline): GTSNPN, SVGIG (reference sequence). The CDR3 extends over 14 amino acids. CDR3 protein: CAFPTGHNNSPLHF. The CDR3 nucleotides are TGTGCTTTCCCTACGGGACACAATAATTCACCCCTCCACTTT.

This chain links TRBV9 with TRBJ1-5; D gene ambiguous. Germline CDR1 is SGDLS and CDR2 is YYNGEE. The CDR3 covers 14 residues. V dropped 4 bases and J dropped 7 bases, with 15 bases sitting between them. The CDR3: CASSRERFQQPQHF. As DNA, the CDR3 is TGTGCCAGCAGCCGCGAGAGATTTCAACAGCCCCAGCATTTT.

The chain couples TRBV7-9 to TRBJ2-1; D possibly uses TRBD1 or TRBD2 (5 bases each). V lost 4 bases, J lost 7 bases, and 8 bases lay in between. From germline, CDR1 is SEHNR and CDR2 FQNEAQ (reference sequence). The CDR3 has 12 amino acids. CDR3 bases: TGTGCCAGCAGCTGGGACGGGAATGAGCAGTTCTTC. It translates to CASSWDGNEQFF. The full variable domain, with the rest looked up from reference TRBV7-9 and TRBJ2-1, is DTGVSQNPRHKITKRGQNVTFRCDPISEHNRLYWYRQTLGQGPEFLTYFQNEAQLEKSRLLSDRFSAERPKGSFSTLEIQRTEQGDSAMYLCASSWDGNEQFFGPGTRLTVL.

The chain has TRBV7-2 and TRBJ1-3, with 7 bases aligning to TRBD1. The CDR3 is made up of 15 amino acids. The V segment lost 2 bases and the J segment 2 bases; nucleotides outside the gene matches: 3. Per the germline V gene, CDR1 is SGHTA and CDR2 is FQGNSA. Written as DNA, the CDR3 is TGTGCCAGCAGCTTAACCACAGGGGCTGGAAACACCATATATTTT. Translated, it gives CASSLTTGAGNTIYF.

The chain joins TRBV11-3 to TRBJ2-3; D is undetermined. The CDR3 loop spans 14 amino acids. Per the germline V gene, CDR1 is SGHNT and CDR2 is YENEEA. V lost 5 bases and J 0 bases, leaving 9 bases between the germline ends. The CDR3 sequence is CASSPPHSTDTQYF. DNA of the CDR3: TGTGCCAGCAGCCCCCCCCATAGCACAGATACGCAGTATTTT.

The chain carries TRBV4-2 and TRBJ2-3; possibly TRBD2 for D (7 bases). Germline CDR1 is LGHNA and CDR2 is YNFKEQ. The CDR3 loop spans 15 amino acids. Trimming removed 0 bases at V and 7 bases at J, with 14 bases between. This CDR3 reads CASSQDFGGQNTQYF. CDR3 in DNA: TGTGCCAGCAGCCAAGATTTCGGGGGGCAAAATACGCAGTATTTT.

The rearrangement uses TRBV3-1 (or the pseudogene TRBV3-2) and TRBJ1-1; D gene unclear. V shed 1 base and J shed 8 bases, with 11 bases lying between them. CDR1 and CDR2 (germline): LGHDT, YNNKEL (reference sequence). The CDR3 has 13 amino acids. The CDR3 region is CASSQARLLEAFF. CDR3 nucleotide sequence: TGTGCCAGCAGCCAAGCCCGCCTTTTGGAAGCTTTCTTT.

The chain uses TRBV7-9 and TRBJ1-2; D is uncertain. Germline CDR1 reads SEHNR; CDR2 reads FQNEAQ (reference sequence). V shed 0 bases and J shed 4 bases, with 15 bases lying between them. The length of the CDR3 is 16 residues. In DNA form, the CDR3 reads TGTGCCAGCAGCTTAGCGCACAGTCTTGAGGGCTATGGCTACACCTTC. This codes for CASSLAHSLEGYGYTF.

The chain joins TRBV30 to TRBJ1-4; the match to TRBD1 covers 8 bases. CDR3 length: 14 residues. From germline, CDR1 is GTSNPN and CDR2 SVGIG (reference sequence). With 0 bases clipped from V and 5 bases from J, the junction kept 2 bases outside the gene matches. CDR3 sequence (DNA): TGTGCCTGGAGTGTAAACAGGGGGAATGAAAAACTGTTTTTT. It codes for CAWSVNRGNEKLFF.

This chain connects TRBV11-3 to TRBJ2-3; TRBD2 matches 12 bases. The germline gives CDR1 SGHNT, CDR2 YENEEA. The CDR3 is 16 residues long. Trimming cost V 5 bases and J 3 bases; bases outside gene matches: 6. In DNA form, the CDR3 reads TGTGCCAGCAGCCCCCGGACTAGCGGGGCAACAGATACGCAGTATTTT. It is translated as CASSPRTSGATDTQYF. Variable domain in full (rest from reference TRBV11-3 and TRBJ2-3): EAGVVQSPRYKIIEKKQPVAFWCNPISGHNTLYWYLQNLGQGPELLIRYENEEAVDDSQLPKDRFSAERLKGVDSTLKIQPAELGDSAVYLCASSPRTSGATDTQYFGPGTRLTVL.

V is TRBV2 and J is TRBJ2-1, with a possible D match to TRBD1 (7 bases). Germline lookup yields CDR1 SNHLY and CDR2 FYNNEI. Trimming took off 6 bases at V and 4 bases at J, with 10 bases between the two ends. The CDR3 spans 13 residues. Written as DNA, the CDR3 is TGTGCCAGCAGCGCGGGACAGTACAATGAGCAGTTCTTC. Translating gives CASSAGQYNEQFF.

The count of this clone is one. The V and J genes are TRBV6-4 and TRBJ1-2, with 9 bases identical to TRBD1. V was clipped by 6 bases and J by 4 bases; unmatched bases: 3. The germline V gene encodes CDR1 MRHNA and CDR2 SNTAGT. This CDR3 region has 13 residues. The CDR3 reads CASRQGASYGYTF. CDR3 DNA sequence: TGTGCCAGCAGACAGGGGGCCAGCTATGGCTACACCTTC.

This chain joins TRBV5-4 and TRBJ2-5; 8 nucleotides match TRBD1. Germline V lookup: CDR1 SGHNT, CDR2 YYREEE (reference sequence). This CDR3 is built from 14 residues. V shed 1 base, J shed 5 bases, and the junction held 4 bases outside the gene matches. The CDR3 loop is CASSLSRGQETQYF. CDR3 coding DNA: TGTGCCAGCAGCTTGTCCAGGGGGCAGGAGACCCAGTACTTC. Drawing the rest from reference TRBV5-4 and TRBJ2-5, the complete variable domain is ETGVTQSPTHLIKTRGQQVTLRCSSQSGHNTVSWYQQALGQGPQFIFQYYREEENGRGNFPPRFSGLQFPNYSSELNVNALELDDSALYLCASSLSRGQETQYFGPGTRLLVL.

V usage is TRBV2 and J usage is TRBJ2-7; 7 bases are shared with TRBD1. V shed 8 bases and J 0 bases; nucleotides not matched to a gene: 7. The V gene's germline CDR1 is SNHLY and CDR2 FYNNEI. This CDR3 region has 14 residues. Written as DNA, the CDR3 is TGTGCCAGCGGAAAGGACAGGAGCTCCTACGAGCAGTACTTC. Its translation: CASGKDRSSYEQYF.

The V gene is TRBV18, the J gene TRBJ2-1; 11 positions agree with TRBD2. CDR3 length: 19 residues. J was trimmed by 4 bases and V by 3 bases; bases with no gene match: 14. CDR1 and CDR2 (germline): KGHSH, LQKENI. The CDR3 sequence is CASSPSLAGGGIKYNEQFF. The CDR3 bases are TGTGCCAGCTCACCCTCTCTAGCGGGAGGTGGGATAAAGTACAATGAGCAGTTCTTC.

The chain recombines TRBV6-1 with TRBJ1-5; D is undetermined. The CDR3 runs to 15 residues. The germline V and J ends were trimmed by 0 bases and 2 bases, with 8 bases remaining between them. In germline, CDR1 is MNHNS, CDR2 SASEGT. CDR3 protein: CASSEAGGRNQPQHF. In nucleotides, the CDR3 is TGTGCCAGCAGTGAAGCCGGCGGCCGCAATCAGCCCCAGCATTTT.

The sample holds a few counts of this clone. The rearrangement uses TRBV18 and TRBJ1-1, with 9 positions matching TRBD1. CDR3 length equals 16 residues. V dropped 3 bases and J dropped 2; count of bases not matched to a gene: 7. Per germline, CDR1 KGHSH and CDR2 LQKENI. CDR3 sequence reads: CASSPTGQGINTEAFF. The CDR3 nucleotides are TGTGCCAGCTCACCGACCGGACAGGGGATAAACACTGAAGCTTTCTTT.

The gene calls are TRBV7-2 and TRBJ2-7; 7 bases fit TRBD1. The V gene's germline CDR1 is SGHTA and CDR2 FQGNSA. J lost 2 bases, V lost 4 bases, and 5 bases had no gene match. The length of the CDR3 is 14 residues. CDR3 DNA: TGTGCCAGCAGCTCGAGGGGGCTTGCCTACGAGCAGTACTTC. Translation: CASSSRGLAYEQYF.

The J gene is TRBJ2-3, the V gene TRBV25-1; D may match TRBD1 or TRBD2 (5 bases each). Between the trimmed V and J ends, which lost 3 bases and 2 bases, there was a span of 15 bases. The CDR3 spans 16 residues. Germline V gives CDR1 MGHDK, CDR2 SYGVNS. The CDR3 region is CASSDPGRSVTDTQYF. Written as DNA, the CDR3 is TGTGCCAGCAGTGATCCGGGACGGTCCGTCACAGATACGCAGTATTTT.